The following is a T cell receptor (beta chain) sequence with its context. What it binds is not known. This record comes from a study of T cell responses to AZD1222 COVID-19 vaccine. Study findings and constraints: Spike-wide coverage was observed for vaccine-associated CD4 TCRs, with dominant responses at 160-218 and 743-854. Repertoires were sampled only after the peak T cell response. Targets within unmutated variant regions were reportedly found for nearly half of spike-specific TCRs. Donor demographics were predominantly white British with a female majority; clonal diversity may be underestimated.

This CDR3 is 14 amino acids long. V lost 0 bases, J lost 2 bases, and 8 bases lay in between. From germline, CDR1 is SGDLS and CDR2 YYNGEE. Assay: immunoSEQ multiplex PCR; the TCRdb copy retains only in-frame clones and omits some. The sample lists about 200,000 clones, roughly 94% occurring once. Material: peripheral blood, obtained 28 days after the second dose of the MenACWY control vaccine. This TCR was sampled from an adult who received the MenACWY meningococcal vaccine as a control. V usage is TRBV9 and J usage is TRBJ1-2, with D uncertain. CDR3 residues: CASSVDGRNYGYTF. CDR3 DNA: TGTGCCAGCAGCGTAGATGGACGGAACTATGGCTACACCTTC.